These 5 T cell receptor beta chains were sequenced from one sample in a study of patients and donors after allogeneic stem cell transplantation. Via MiXCR, TCRdb re-called the RT-PCR reads, giving one row per CDR3 protein. The table has 70,000 or so distinct CDR3 sequences, 26% seen once; the top ten hold more than 25%. The sequencing input was blood, either unsorted or a sorted T cell fraction (not recorded which). Receptors were obtained from a human donor who was either an allogeneic HSCT recipient or a stem cell or donor lymphocyte infusion donor (not recorded which). It is not recorded whose cells these are; they may come from a transplant donor.

This sequence joins TRBV4-1 and TRBJ1-2; 10 bases map to TRBD1. The CDR3 is 16 amino acids. Trimming removed 5 bases from V and 6 bases from J; junction bases left unmatched: 12. From germline, CDR1 is MGHRA and CDR2 YSYEKL. As DNA, the CDR3 is TGCGCCAGCAGCTTTCAGCCGGGACAGGGGATGGATGGCTACACCTTC. Amino acids: CASSFQPGQGMDGYTF.

This clonotype was counted only a few times. The J gene is TRBJ1-2, the V gene TRBV7-2, with D unclear. The CDR3 totals 13 residues. Trimming stripped 5 bases from V and 3 bases from J, with 10 bases between. Germline V lookup: CDR1 SGHTA, CDR2 FQGNSA. The CDR3 nucleotides are TGTGCCAGCAGCCACGAACTGGACTATGGCTACACCTTC. Protein sequence: CASSHELDYGYTF.

This clonotype turned up a few times. The chain carries TRBV6-6 and TRBJ2-3, with a weak D call TRBD2 (7 bases). V shed 8 bases and J shed 9 bases, with 21 bases lying between them. Looked up from germline, CDR1 is MNHNY and CDR2 is SVGAGI (reference sequence). The CDR3 contains 14 residues. CDR3 sequence (DNA): TGTGCCAGCGCCCGGGGGGAGGAAAGGGGGACGCAGTATTTT. Residues: CASARGEERGTQYF.

This clonotype occurred a few times. V and J are TRBV7-9 and TRBJ1-4; D gene unclear. The length of the CDR3 is 13 residues. Trimming took off 2 bases at V and 6 bases at J, with 7 bases between the two ends. Germline V gene sequence: CDR1 SEHNR, CDR2 FQNEAQ (reference sequence). CDR3 in amino acids: CASSLRSYEKLFF. In DNA form, the CDR3 reads TGTGCCAGCAGCTTAAGGTCCTATGAAAAACTGTTTTTT.

This CDR3 is CASSSGGHDEQFF. CDR3 DNA: TGTGCCAGCAGCTCCGGGGGGCACGATGAGCAGTTCTTC. This chain joins TRBV13 and TRBJ2-1; the D gene is possibly TRBD2 (7 bases). Trimming pared 4 bases from V and 8 bases from J, leaving 12 bases between. This CDR3 spans 13 amino acids. Germline V lookup: CDR1 PRHDT, CDR2 FYEKMQ (reference sequence).